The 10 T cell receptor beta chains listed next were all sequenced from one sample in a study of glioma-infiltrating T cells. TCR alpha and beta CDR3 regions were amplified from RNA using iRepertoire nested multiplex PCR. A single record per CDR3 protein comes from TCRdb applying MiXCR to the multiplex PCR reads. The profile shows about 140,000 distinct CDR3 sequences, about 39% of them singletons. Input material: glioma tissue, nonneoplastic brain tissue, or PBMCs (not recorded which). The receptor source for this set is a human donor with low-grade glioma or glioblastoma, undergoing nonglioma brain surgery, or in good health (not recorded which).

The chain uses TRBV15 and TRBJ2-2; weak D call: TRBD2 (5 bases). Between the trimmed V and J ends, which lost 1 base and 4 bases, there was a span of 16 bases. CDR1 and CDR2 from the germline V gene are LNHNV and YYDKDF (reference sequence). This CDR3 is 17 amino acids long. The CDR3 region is CATSRGAREGSTGELFF. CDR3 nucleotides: TGTGCCACCAGCAGAGGCGCCCGGGAAGGGTCCACCGGGGAGCTGTTTTTT.

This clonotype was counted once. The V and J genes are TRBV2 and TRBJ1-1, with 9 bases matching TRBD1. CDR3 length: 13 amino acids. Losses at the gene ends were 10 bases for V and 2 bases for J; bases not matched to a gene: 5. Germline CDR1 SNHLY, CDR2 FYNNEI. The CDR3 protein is CAITTGGNTEAFF. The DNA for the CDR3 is TGTGCCATAACGACAGGGGGAAACACTGAAGCTTTCTTT.

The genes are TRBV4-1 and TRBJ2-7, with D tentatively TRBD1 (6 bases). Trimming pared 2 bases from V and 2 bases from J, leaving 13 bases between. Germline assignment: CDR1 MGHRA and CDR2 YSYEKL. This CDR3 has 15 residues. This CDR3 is CASSQTTQGTYEQYF. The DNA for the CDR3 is TGCGCCAGCAGCCAAACTACACAGGGTACCTACGAGCAGTACTTC.

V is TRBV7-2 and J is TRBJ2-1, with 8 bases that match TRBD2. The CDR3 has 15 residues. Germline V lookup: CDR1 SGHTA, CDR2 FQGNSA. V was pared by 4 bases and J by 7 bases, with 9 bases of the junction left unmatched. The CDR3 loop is CASSWGAGGDNEQFF. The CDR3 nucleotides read TGTGCCAGCAGCTGGGGGGCCGGGGGGGATAATGAGCAGTTCTTC.

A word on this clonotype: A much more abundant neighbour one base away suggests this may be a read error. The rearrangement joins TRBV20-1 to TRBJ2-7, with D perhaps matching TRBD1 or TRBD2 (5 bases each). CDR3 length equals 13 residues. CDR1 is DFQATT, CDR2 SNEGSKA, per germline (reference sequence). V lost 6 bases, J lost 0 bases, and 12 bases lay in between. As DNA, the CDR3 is TGCAGTGCGTCCGGGGCAGACTCCTACGAGCAGTACTTC. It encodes CSASGADSYEQYF.

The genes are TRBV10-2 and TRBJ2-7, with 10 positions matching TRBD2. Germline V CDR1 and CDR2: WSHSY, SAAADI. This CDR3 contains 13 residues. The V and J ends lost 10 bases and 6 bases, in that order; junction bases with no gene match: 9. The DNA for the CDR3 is TGCGCCACCCGTCTAGCGGGAGTTCCCGAGCAGTACTTC. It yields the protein CATRLAGVPEQYF.

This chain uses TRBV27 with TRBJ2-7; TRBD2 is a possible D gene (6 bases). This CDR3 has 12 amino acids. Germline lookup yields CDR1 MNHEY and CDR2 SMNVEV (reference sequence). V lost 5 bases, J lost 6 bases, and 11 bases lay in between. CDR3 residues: CASSGGTPEQYF. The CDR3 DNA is TGTGCCAGCAGTGGAGGGACTCCCGAGCAGTACTTC.

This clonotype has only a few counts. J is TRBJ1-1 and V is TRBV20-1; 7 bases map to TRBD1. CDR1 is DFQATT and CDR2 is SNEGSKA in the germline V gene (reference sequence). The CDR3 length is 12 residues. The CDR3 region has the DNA TGCTCGGGGGGGCAGGGGGAAGGTGAAGCTTTCTTT. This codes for CSGGQGEGEAFF.

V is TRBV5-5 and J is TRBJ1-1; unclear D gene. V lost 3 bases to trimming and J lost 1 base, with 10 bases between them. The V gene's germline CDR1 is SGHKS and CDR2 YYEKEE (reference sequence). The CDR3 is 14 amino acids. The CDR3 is CASSSNMGNTEAFF. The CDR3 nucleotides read TGTGCCAGCAGCTCGAACATGGGGAACACTGAAGCTTTCTTT.

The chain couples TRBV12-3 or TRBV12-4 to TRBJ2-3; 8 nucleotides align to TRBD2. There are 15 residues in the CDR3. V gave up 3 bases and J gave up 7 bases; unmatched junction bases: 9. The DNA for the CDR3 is TGTGCCAGCAGTTTGTATGACGGGGGGGCAAATACGCAGTATTTT. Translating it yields CASSLYDGGANTQYF.